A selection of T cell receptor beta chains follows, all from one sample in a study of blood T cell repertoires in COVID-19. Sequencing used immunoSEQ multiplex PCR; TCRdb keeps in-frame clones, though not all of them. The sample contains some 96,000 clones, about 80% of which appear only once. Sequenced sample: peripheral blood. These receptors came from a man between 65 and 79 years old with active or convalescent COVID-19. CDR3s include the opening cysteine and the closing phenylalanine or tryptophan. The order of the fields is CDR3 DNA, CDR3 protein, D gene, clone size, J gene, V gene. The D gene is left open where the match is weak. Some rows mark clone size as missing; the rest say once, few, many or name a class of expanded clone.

TGTGCCAGCAGTGAGGGCGGGGGCCTAAACACTGAAGCTTTCTTT,CASSEGGGLNTEAFF,.,.,TRBJ1-1,TRBV25-1
TGTGCCAGCGGACAGGTGAGGAATGAGCAGTTCTTC,CASGQVRNEQFF,TRBD1,.,TRBJ2-1,TRBV7-2
TGTGCCAGCAGCCCAGGCGGGCAACAGGGAAGTCTCGACTACGAGCAGTACTTC,CASSPGGQQGSLDYEQYF,.,.,TRBJ2-7,TRBV27
TGTGCCAGCAGCTTAGTCGCCGGGGGGGCCAGCGGGGAGCTGTTTTTT,CASSLVAGGASGELFF,TRBD2,.,TRBJ2-2,TRBV7-2
TGTGCCAGCAGCCGCTGGGAGGGAGTGAGGGGAAACACCATATATTTT,CASSRWEGVRGNTIYF,.,.,TRBJ1-3,TRBV5-5
TGTGCCAGCAGCCAGGACAGGGCCAAAGGCGAGCAGTACTTC,CASSQDRAKGEQYF,TRBD1,few,TRBJ2-7,TRBV7-2
TGTGCCAGCAGTGAATGGGCCTACTCCTACGAGCAGTACTTC,CASSEWAYSYEQYF,.,.,TRBJ2-7,TRBV2
TGTGCCAGCAGCCCGTGGACAGGGATATACTATGGCTACACCTTC,CASSPWTGIYYGYTF,TRBD1,.,TRBJ1-2,TRBV3-1/TRBV3-2
TGTGCCAGCAGGATTCGCTGGGACAGGGACTACGAGCAGTACTTC,CASRIRWDRDYEQYF,TRBD1,.,TRBJ2-7,TRBV6-5
TGTGCTAGTGGTTGGGGACAAGGGACCCCGCAGTTCTTC,CASGWGQGTPQFF,.,.,TRBJ2-1,TRBV12-5
TGTGCCAGCAGTCCCGGGACTAGCGGGCCCCTAGCCAACGTCCTGACTTTC,CASSPGTSGPLANVLTF,TRBD2,once,TRBJ2-6,TRBV4-2
TGTGCTAGTGGTTTGCTCTTTCGGCAGGACACCTACGAGCAGTACTTC,CASGLLFRQDTYEQYF,.,.,TRBJ2-7,TRBV12-5
TGTGCCAGCAGTTTAGCGGGAGCGCCCACAGATACGCAGTATTTT,CASSLAGAPTDTQYF,TRBD2,.,TRBJ2-3,TRBV6-5
TGTGCCAGCAGCAAAGCAGGCAGGGGTACAACTAATGAAAAACTGTTTTTT,CASSKAGRGTTNEKLFF,.,.,TRBJ1-4,TRBV21-1
TGTGCCAGCAGCTTAGCAGGGGCCTCGACAGGGAACAATGAGCAGTTCTTC,CASSLAGASTGNNEQFF,TRBD1,.,TRBJ2-1,TRBV7-8
TGTGCCAGCAGCTTTGGGGCAACTTACACTGAAGCTTTCTTT,CASSFGATYTEAFF,.,.,TRBJ1-1,TRBV11-1
TGTGCCATCAGTCCCATCCCTAGCGGGAGTGTGGCTGGGGCCAACGTCCTGACTTTC,CAISPIPSGSVAGANVLTF,TRBD2,.,TRBJ2-6,TRBV10-3
TGTGCCAGCAGCTTAACTGGCGGGAGAGGAGATACGCAGTATTTT,CASSLTGGRGDTQYF,TRBD2,.,TRBJ2-3,TRBV7-3
TGTGCCAGCAGTTACTCTAGCGGGGGGAGCACAGATACGCAGTATTTT,CASSYSSGGSTDTQYF,TRBD2,.,TRBJ2-3,TRBV6-2/TRBV6-3
TGTGCCAGCAGTGACGGACTAGCGGGGGGGAAGGGTGAGCAGTTCTTC,CASSDGLAGGKGEQFF,TRBD2,many,TRBJ2-1,TRBV2
TGTGCCAGTGCCACGCATGCGGGGGGCAGCTACGAGCAGTACTTC,CASATHAGGSYEQYF,TRBD2,.,TRBJ2-7,TRBV19
TGTGCCAGCAGCTCCCCGCAGGGGGGCGCATACACTGAAGCTTTCTTT,CASSSPQGGAYTEAFF,TRBD1,few,TRBJ1-1,TRBV11-2
TGTGCCAGCAAAAAAGGGGGCACAGATACGCAGTATTTT,CASKKGGTDTQYF,.,.,TRBJ2-3,TRBV19
TGTGCCAGCACTACGGGCGGGCTGCGTGGCACAGATACGCAGTATTTT,CASTTGGLRGTDTQYF,.,.,TRBJ2-3,TRBV28
TGCGCCAGCAGCATGGGACAGGGGGCTGATGGCTACACCTTC,CASSMGQGADGYTF,TRBD1,.,TRBJ1-2,TRBV5-1
TGTGCCAGCGGGCTAGCGGGGGGTAATGAGCAGTTCTTC,CASGLAGGNEQFF,TRBD2,.,TRBJ2-1,TRBV9
TGTGCCATCCAGGGGACACTGAACACCGGGGAGCTGTTTTTT,CAIQGTLNTGELFF,.,.,TRBJ2-2,TRBV5-4
TGTGCCAGCTCCCCCGGGACAGCGAACACCGGGGAGCTGTTTTTT,CASSPGTANTGELFF,TRBD1,once,TRBJ2-2,TRBV6-5
TGTGCCAGCAGCTCGGGACAGCAAGGACCCGGAAACACCATATATTTT,CASSSGQQGPGNTIYF,TRBD1,.,TRBJ1-3,TRBV5-4
TGTGCCAGCAGTTACGGTTCACATATCCTTACCTACGAGCAGTACTTC,CASSYGSHILTYEQYF,.,.,TRBJ2-7,TRBV6-5
TGTGCCAGCAGCTTACGGGGGGCAGGGGACGAAAAACTGTTTTTT,CASSLRGAGDEKLFF,.,.,TRBJ1-4,TRBV7-9
TGCAGCGTTGAAACGGACGGGGGAAACACTGAAGCTTTCTTT,CSVETDGGNTEAFF,.,.,TRBJ1-1,TRBV29-1
TGTGCCAGCAGCTTAGCGCCGGGGACAGTATCTAATTCACCCCTCCACTTT,CASSLAPGTVSNSPLHF,TRBD1,medium-sized,TRBJ1-6,TRBV7-9
TGCGCCAGCAGCTTGGGGGGGACTCCTCCCTACGAGCAGTACTTC,CASSLGGTPPYEQYF,.,.,TRBJ2-7,TRBV5-1
TGTGCCAGCCGCCCCCGAGCGGGGTCCCAGAATGAGCAGTTCTTC,CASRPRAGSQNEQFF,TRBD2,.,TRBJ2-1,TRBV11-2
TGTGCCAGCAGCCCATTCGTGGTAGCGGGGTCGGATAGCTCCTACGAGCAGTACTTC,CASSPFVVAGSDSSYEQYF,TRBD2,.,TRBJ2-7,TRBV5-6
TGTGCCAGCAGTTTGGGGACTAGCGGTTACGCAGATACGCAGTATTTT,CASSLGTSGYADTQYF,TRBD2,once,TRBJ2-3,TRBV28
TGTGCCAGCAGCCAACCGGGACATCGGGAGACCCAGTACTTC,CASSQPGHRETQYF,.,.,TRBJ2-5,TRBV4-2
TGCAGTGCTAGTGTGGTGACAGGGGGCACTGAAGCTTTCTTT,CSASVVTGGTEAFF,TRBD1,.,TRBJ1-1,TRBV20-1
TGTGCCAGCTCACCTCTTACGACTAGCGGGTGGGAAGAGACCCAGTACTTC,CASSPLTTSGWEETQYF,TRBD2,.,TRBJ2-5,TRBV18
TGTGCCAGCAGTTCGGGACAGGGGGGGATTTCACCCCTCCACTTT,CASSSGQGGISPLHF,TRBD1,.,TRBJ1-6,TRBV7-2
TGTGCCAGCAAGACAAAACAGGGGGTTAATGAAAAACTGTTTTTT,CASKTKQGVNEKLFF,TRBD1,.,TRBJ1-4,TRBV6-5
TGTGCCAGCGCACCCGCCCCGGGGTCCCGGGGCTACACCTTC,CASAPAPGSRGYTF,.,.,TRBJ1-2,TRBV6-5
TGTGCCTGGAGTCCTTCAGTGAATTCACCCCTCCACTTT,CAWSPSVNSPLHF,.,.,TRBJ1-6,TRBV30
TGCGCCAGCAGCCAAGACCTGGCTGCTAATGAAAAACTGTTTTTT,CASSQDLAANEKLFF,.,.,TRBJ1-4,TRBV4-3
TGTGCCAGCAGCCAAGACGTAGTAGAAGCAGGTGAAAAACTGTTTTTT,CASSQDVVEAGEKLFF,.,.,TRBJ1-4,TRBV4-2
TGTGCCAGTAGTAGGGCCTACACAGATACGCAGTATTTT,CASSRAYTDTQYF,.,.,TRBJ2-3,TRBV19
TGTGCCAGCAGTTTAACCGGACAGGGAGGGACAGATACGCAGTATTTT,CASSLTGQGGTDTQYF,.,.,TRBJ2-3,TRBV27
TGCAGCGTTGACAGCGGAAGGGACAATGAGCAGTTCTTC,CSVDSGRDNEQFF,.,.,TRBJ2-1,TRBV29-1
TGTGCCAGCAGCCAAGTAGGACAGGGTTCACCCCTCCACTTT,CASSQVGQGSPLHF,TRBD1,once,TRBJ1-6,TRBV14
TGTGCCTGGAGAACGGGACAGTTAACCTACGAGCAGTACTTC,CAWRTGQLTYEQYF,TRBD1,.,TRBJ2-7,TRBV30
TGTGCCAGCAGCTTAGGACAGGGGAACAATCAGCCCCAGCATTTT,CASSLGQGNNQPQHF,TRBD1,few,TRBJ1-5,TRBV6-5
TGTGCCAGTACGGGGAAGACCCGGCACGAGCAGTACTTC,CASTGKTRHEQYF,.,.,TRBJ2-7,TRBV19
TGTGCCAGCACCGTAGACAGGCGCTATAATTCACCCCTCCACTTT,CASTVDRRYNSPLHF,.,.,TRBJ1-6,TRBV6-5
TGCGCCAGCAGCCAAGGGTCAGGCCCAGAGACCCAGTACTTC,CASSQGSGPETQYF,.,.,TRBJ2-5,TRBV4-1
TGTGCCAGCAGCTTGGGACAGAACACCGGGGAGCTGTTTTTT,CASSLGQNTGELFF,.,.,TRBJ2-2,TRBV5-6
TGCGCCAGCAGCCAACAGGGTGGTGACTATGGCTACACCTTC,CASSQQGGDYGYTF,.,.,TRBJ1-2,TRBV4-3
TGTGCCAGTAGTATCGGTCCCACCTCCCATAGCAATCAGCCCCAGCATTTT,CASSIGPTSHSNQPQHF,.,once,TRBJ1-5,TRBV19
TGTGCCAGCAGCTCCCTCCTACTAGCGGGAGGCCCAGATACGCAGTATTTT,CASSSLLLAGGPDTQYF,TRBD2,.,TRBJ2-3,TRBV7-6